Listed below are T cell receptor beta chains from one sample, sequenced in a study of blood T cell repertoires in COVID-19. The repertoire was sequenced with immunoSEQ multiplex PCR; TCRdb's copy has only in-frame clones and lacks some. The sample has 60,000 to 70,000 clones; roughly 81% are singletons. The specimen sequenced was peripheral blood. The receptors shown here come from an elderly man with acute or convalescent COVID-19. CDR3s include the opening cysteine and the closing phenylalanine or tryptophan. D genes are given only for firm matches. Rows give clone size only sometimes, using once, few, many, or a class for an expanded clone.

NA | TRBJ2-3 | NA | TRBV3-1/TRBV3-2 | CASSPSGRDTQYF | TGTGCCAGCAGCCCATCAGGGAGGGATACGCAGTATTTT
NA | TRBJ2-7 | NA | TRBV7-9 | CASSLFRDTEEQYF | TGTGCCAGCAGCCTCTTCCGGGACACTGAAGAGCAGTACTTC
NA | TRBJ2-3 | TRBD1 | TRBV27 | CASSSYSGTGVKDTQYF | TGTGCCAGCAGTTCCTATTCCGGGACAGGGGTTAAAGATACGCAGTATTTT
NA | TRBJ2-3 | TRBD2 | TRBV24-1 | CATSATSGRRADTQYF | TGTGCCACCAGCGCAACTAGCGGGAGGAGGGCAGATACGCAGTATTTT
few | TRBJ2-7 | NA | TRBV18 | CASSSTTGLYF | TGTGCCAGCTCATCCACAACAGGGCTGTACTTC
NA | TRBJ2-3 | TRBD1 | TRBV19 | CASSGTGYTDTQYF | TGTGCCAGTAGTGGGACAGGCTACACAGATACGCAGTATTTT
few | TRBJ2-1 | TRBD1 | TRBV7-2 | CASTRDRRYNEQFF | TGTGCCAGCACCCGGGACAGGCGATACAATGAGCAGTTCTTC
once | TRBJ2-1 | TRBD1 | TRBV10-3 | CAISESGGQGTYNEQFF | TGTGCCATCAGTGAGTCGGGGGGACAGGGGACCTACAATGAGCAGTTCTTC
NA | TRBJ2-5 | TRBD1 | TRBV28 | CASSLRGRGRETQYF | TGTGCCAGCAGTTTACGTGGCAGGGGGCGAGAGACCCAGTACTTC
NA | TRBJ2-1 | NA | TRBV6-5 | CASSYLAGPVGNEQFF | TGTGCCAGCAGTTACTTGGCAGGGCCGGTCGGGAATGAGCAGTTCTTC
NA | TRBJ1-1 | NA | TRBV20-1 | CSARGNTEAFF | TGCAGTGCCCGGGGGAACACTGAAGCTTTCTTT
NA | TRBJ2-7 | NA | TRBV6-2/TRBV6-3 | CASSYEGRPSYEQYF | TGTGCCAGCAGTTACGAAGGGAGGCCATCCTACGAGCAGTACTTC
NA | TRBJ1-2 | NA | TRBV6-6 | CASSPPGGGYTF | TGTGCCAGCAGCCCCCCGGGGGGTGGCTACACCTTC